One sample yielded the 20 T cell receptor beta chains listed below, sequenced in a study of blood T cells in healthy people across ages. A second PCR, run for about 7 to 12 cycles, used a sample-barcoded 5' primer plus a J-beta primer mix. TCRdb called the 5' RACE reads again in MiXCR, with one record for every CDR3 protein. Of about 1.4 million distinct CDR3 sequences listed, 55% to 75% were seen once; the top ten hold roughly 6.3%. The specimen sequenced was blood. These receptors originate from a man aged 18 to 30 in good health.

The chain uses TRBV29-1 and TRBJ2-7, with 9 bases fitting TRBD1. CDR1 and CDR2 from the germline V gene are SQVTM and ANQGSEA. The CDR3 sequence is 12 residues long. Trimming removed 6 bases from V and 6 bases from J; junction bases left unmatched: 6. CDR3 coding DNA: TGCAGCGTCCGGGACAGGGCCAGCGAGCAGTACTTC. Translating it yields CSVRDRASEQYF.

The V and J genes are TRBV5-1 and TRBJ2-7, with 10 bases fitting TRBD2. J was trimmed by 3 bases and V by 0 bases; bases with no gene match: 3. From germline, CDR1 is SGHRS and CDR2 YFSETQ. The CDR3 has 15 residues. The CDR3, as DNA: TGCGCCAGCAGCTTGGTGTTAGCGGGAGGCTACGAGCAGTACTTC. Protein sequence: CASSLVLAGGYEQYF.

V is TRBV6-5 and J is TRBJ2-5, with unresolved D. CDR3 length equals 15 residues. V lost 0 bases, J lost 7 bases, and 15 bases lay in between. Germline CDR1 MNHEY, CDR2 SVGAGI. CDR3 region: CASSYSINTMGTQYF. Written as DNA, the CDR3 is TGTGCCAGCAGTTACTCTATCAACACTATGGGGACCCAGTACTTC.

The chain joins TRBV11-2 to TRBJ2-2; the D gene is possibly TRBD2 (5 bases). V was pared by 2 bases and J by 0 bases, with 16 bases between. Germline V lookup: CDR1 SGHAT, CDR2 FQNNGV. The CDR3 loop spans 18 amino acids. This chain's CDR3 is CASSLFGGLGANTGELFF. The CDR3 coding sequence is TGTGCCAGCAGCTTATTCGGAGGCCTTGGTGCGAACACCGGGGAGCTGTTTTTT.

DNA of the CDR3: TGTGCCAGCAGCTTAGTGCATGGAAACACTGAAGCTTTCTTT. It specifies CASSLVHGNTEAFF. This chain links TRBV7-9 with TRBJ1-1; D remains unclear. V shed 1 base and J shed 2 bases, with 8 bases lying between them. Germline loops: CDR1 SEHNR, CDR2 FQNEAQ (reference sequence). The CDR3 is made up of 14 amino acids.

V and J are TRBV12-3 or TRBV12-4 and TRBJ2-3, with TRBD2 as a possible D gene (5 bases). V was shortened by 8 bases and J by 6 bases, with 15 bases between the two germline ends. The CDR3 extends over 13 amino acids. The CDR3 DNA is TGTGCCAGCGCCCTAGCAGGCAAGGATACGCAGTATTTT. Amino acids: CASALAGKDTQYF.

This clonotype appeared a few times. This sequence joins TRBV29-1 and TRBJ2-4; 8 nucleotides match TRBD1. V gave up 2 bases and J gave up 8 bases; unmatched junction bases: 5. CDR1 and CDR2 (germline): SQVTM, ANQGSEA. This CDR3 is 13 amino acids long. For the CDR3, the DNA is TGCAGCGTTGAAACCAGGGGACAGGACATTCAGTACTTC. Encoded protein: CSVETRGQDIQYF.

This clonotype was picked up a small number of times. One end of the junction is discordant with germline, which a read error may explain. The chain carries TRBV19 and TRBJ2-5, with TRBD1 matching 7 bases. CDR1 LNHDA and CDR2 SQIVND come from the germline V gene (reference sequence). CDR3 length: 13 residues. The CDR3 sequence is CASSVDREETQYF. CDR3 sequence (DNA): TGTGCCAGTAGTGTAGACAGGGAAGAGACCCAGTACTTC. Based on the CDR3 plus reference TRBV19 and TRBJ2-5, the full variable domain is DGGITQSPKYLFRKEGQNVTLSCEQNLNHDAMYWYRQDPGQGLRLIYYSQIVNDFQKGDIAEGYSVSREKKESFPLTVTSAQKNPTAFYLCASSVDREETQYFGPGTRLLVL.

The rearrangement joins TRBV4-1 to TRBJ1-5; unclear D gene. V was cut by 4 bases and J by 5 bases, with 15 bases left in between. Germline V lookup: CDR1 MGHRA, CDR2 YSYEKL. The length of the CDR3 is 15 residues. CDR3 in DNA: TGCGCCAGCAGCCGCCAACTCTCTGGGGATCAGCCCCAGCATTTT. The encoded protein is CASSRQLSGDQPQHF.

In its sample, this clonotype was seen a few times. The J gene is TRBJ2-1, the V gene TRBV4-1, with D perhaps matching TRBD2 (5 bases). The CDR3 runs to 12 residues. V was clipped by 2 bases and J by 13 bases, with 12 bases between them. CDR1 is MGHRA and CDR2 is YSYEKL in the germline V gene. Here the CDR3 reads CASSQLEDQQFF. The CDR3 nucleotides read TGCGCCAGCAGCCAATTGGAGGATCAACAGTTCTTC.

V usage is TRBV5-1 and J usage is TRBJ2-5; D remains ambiguous. CDR3 length: 13 amino acids. V was pared by 2 bases and J by 2 bases, with 7 bases between. Germline CDR1 and CDR2: SGHRS and YFSETQ. The CDR3 here is CASSFQQQETQYF. CDR3 DNA sequence: TGCGCCAGCAGCTTCCAGCAACAAGAGACCCAGTACTTC.

This chain connects TRBV5-1 to TRBJ2-7; D is ambiguous. This CDR3 comprises 15 residues. With 7 bases removed from V and 1 base from J, the gap between germline ends came to 18 bases. Germline V gene sequence: CDR1 SGHRS, CDR2 YFSETQ. CDR3 amino acids: CASGSGSQLSYEQYF. The CDR3 nucleotides read TGCGCCAGCGGATCCGGGTCCCAGTTATCCTACGAGCAGTACTTC.

The V call is TRBV20-1, the J call TRBJ2-7; a possible D gene is TRBD2 (6 bases). The ends were cut back, 6 bases at V and 7 bases at J, with 19 bases in the middle. The CDR3 is made up of 13 amino acids. Germline lookup yields CDR1 DFQATT and CDR2 SNEGSKA (reference sequence). CDR3 protein: CSARDSQRIEQYF. The CDR3 DNA follows: TGCAGTGCCCGGGACTCACAACGTATTGAGCAGTACTTC.

J is TRBJ2-7 and V is TRBV20-1; 10 nucleotides line up with TRBD2. Losses at the gene ends were 5 bases for V and 2 bases for J; bases not matched to a gene: 12. Germline loops: CDR1 DFQATT, CDR2 SNEGSKA (reference sequence). There are 16 residues in the CDR3. CDR3 nucleotide sequence: TGCAGTGCTGGACCCCTTAGCGGGGGGATGACCTACGAGCAGTACTTC. It specifies CSAGPLSGGMTYEQYF.

The chain employs TRBV27 and TRBJ2-5; 8 nucleotides align to TRBD2. The tail of the sequence fits TRBJ2-7 better, so the J call may be wrong. The CDR3 is made up of 15 amino acids. Germline values: CDR1 MNHEY, CDR2 SMNVEV (reference sequence). This chain's CDR3 is CASSLGSGVAREQYF. CDR3 nucleotides: TGTGCCAGCAGTTTGGGTAGCGGGGTAGCTCGCGAGCAGTACTTC.

J is TRBJ1-4 and V is TRBV4-1; D unclear. The length of the CDR3 is 15 residues. The V gene lost 4 bases and the J gene lost 7 bases, with 16 bases spanning the gap. The germline CDR1 and CDR2 sequences are MGHRA and YSYEKL. The CDR3 sequence is CASSPSAGLAEKLFF. The CDR3, as DNA: TGCGCCAGCAGCCCATCGGCAGGCCTGGCTGAAAAACTGTTTTTT.

A single count supports this clonotype. The V and J genes are TRBV28 and TRBJ1-5; the match to TRBD1 covers 9 bases. The ends lost 3 bases at V and 5 bases at J; junction bases unmatched: 5. The CDR3 consists of 15 residues. CDR1 is MDHEN, CDR2 SYDVKM, per germline. This chain's CDR3 is CASSFRDRDHQPQHF. For the CDR3, the DNA is TGTGCCAGCAGTTTTAGGGACAGGGATCATCAGCCCCAGCATTTT. Full variable domain (rest looked up from reference TRBV28 and TRBJ1-5): DVKVTQSSRYLVKRTGEKVFLECVQDMDHENMFWYRQDPGLGLRLIYFSYDVKMKEKGDIPEGYSVSREKKERFSLILESASTNQTSMYLCASSFRDRDHQPQHFGDGTRLSIL.

The V call is TRBV7-9, the J call TRBJ2-7, with TRBD2 identical over 8 bases. CDR3 length equals 16 residues. The ends lost 4 bases at V and 0 bases at J; junction bases unmatched: 8. Germline CDR1 reads SEHNR; CDR2 reads FQNEAQ (reference sequence). CDR3 region: CASSSNRGGISYEQYF. DNA for the CDR3: TGTGCCAGCAGCTCCAACCGGGGGGGGATCTCCTACGAGCAGTACTTC.

V and J are TRBV5-1 and TRBJ2-1; tentatively, D is TRBD2 (5 bases). The CDR3 has 17 residues. Germline loops: CDR1 SGHRS, CDR2 YFSETQ. V was trimmed by 4 bases and J by 0 bases, leaving 17 bases between them. CDR3 bases: TGCGCCAGCAGCGGCGGGCGTGACTCTAGCTCCTACAATGAGCAGTTCTTC. Residues: CASSGGRDSSSYNEQFF.

This clonotype was picked up one time. J is TRBJ1-3 and V is TRBV9; the D gene is possibly TRBD1 (5 bases). Per the germline V gene, CDR1 is SGDLS and CDR2 is YYNGEE. This CDR3 spans 15 amino acids. The V and J ends lost 3 bases and 4 bases respectively, with 14 bases between them. The CDR3 is CASSAAGGFGNTIYF. Here the CDR3 DNA reads TGTGCCAGCAGCGCCGCTGGGGGGTTCGGAAACACCATATATTTT.